Shown below are 27 T cell receptor beta chains from a single sample sequenced in a study of shared T cell receptors in the human thymus. The assay was immunoSEQ multiplex PCR, and TCRdb's table has in-frame clones only and misses some. The table has under 850,000 clones, roughly 90% seen once; the top ten hold 0.0095% to 0.013%. The same sample was also studied in work on human thymus T cells.

What was sequenced was thymocytes. These receptors originate from a boy younger than two with a congenital heart defect.

The chain employs TRBV15 and TRBJ2-7, with 8 bases lining up with TRBD2. The CDR3 runs to 17 residues. Trimming removed 4 bases from V and 3 bases from J; junction bases left unmatched: 14. Germline assignment: CDR1 LNHNV and CDR2 YYDKDF (reference sequence). The CDR3 sequence is CATSTDGLAGLSYEQYF. DNA for the CDR3: TGTGCCACCAGCACGGACGGCCTAGCGGGCTTAAGCTACGAGCAGTACTTC.

V is TRBV9 and J is TRBJ1-1; D is possibly TRBD1 (6 bases). This CDR3 spans 22 amino acids. V was trimmed by 5 bases and J by 0 bases, leaving 35 bases between them. The germline V gene encodes CDR1 SGDLS and CDR2 YYNGEE. The CDR3 region is CASRPAAEQGRGRRSLNTEAFF. The CDR3 nucleotides are TGTGCCAGCAGACCCGCAGCGGAACAGGGTCGTGGCCGTCGCTCTTTGAACACTGAAGCTTTCTTT.

The chain couples TRBV7-3 to TRBJ2-7, with 8 bases that match TRBD1. Germline V lookup: CDR1 SGHTA, CDR2 FQGTGA. J was trimmed by 2 bases and V by 2 bases; bases with no gene match: 11. The CDR3 spans 17 residues. CDR3 nucleotides: TGTGCCAGCAGCTTAGTAAGGACAGGGAACAGTGCCTACGAGCAGTACTTC. Residues: CASSLVRTGNSAYEQYF.

The V and J genes are TRBV27 and TRBJ1-5; no clear D. Trimming took off 6 bases at V and 1 base at J, with 13 bases between the two ends. The CDR3 runs 15 residues. Germline CDR1 reads MNHEY; CDR2 reads SMNVEV (reference sequence). CDR3 in amino acids: CASRRTDGSNQPQHF. CDR3 bases: TGTGCCAGCAGGCGTACCGACGGGAGCAATCAGCCCCAGCATTTT.

This clone showed up just once. V usage is TRBV28 and J usage is TRBJ2-7; D is undetermined. V gave up 5 bases and J gave up 4 bases, with 9 bases separating them. Per germline, CDR1 MDHEN and CDR2 SYDVKM. The CDR3 loop spans 12 amino acids. For the CDR3, the DNA is TGTGCCAGCAGTCCACTCGAATACGAGCAGTACTTC. Protein: CASSPLEYEQYF.

The chain is built from TRBV7-2 and TRBJ1-1, with 7 positions matching TRBD1. CDR3 length: 16 residues. Per the germline V gene, CDR1 is SGHTA and CDR2 is FQGNSA. The J segment lost 0 bases and the V segment lost 5 bases, leaving 9 bases of the junction unmatched. The DNA of the CDR3 is TGTGCCAGCAGCCCCCTGGGGGACAGCCTGAACACTGAAGCTTTCTTT. It specifies CASSPLGDSLNTEAFF.

This chain links TRBV27 with TRBJ2-1, with a weak D call TRBD2 (5 bases). The CDR3 totals 14 residues. Germline assignment: CDR1 MNHEY and CDR2 SMNVEV (reference sequence). V lost 2 bases and J lost 5, with 10 bases in between. This chain's CDR3 is CASSLGSADNEQFF. CDR3 nucleotides: TGTGCCAGCAGTTTAGGGTCAGCGGACAATGAGCAGTTCTTC.

The chain is built from TRBV4-2 and TRBJ2-2; 9 nucleotides match TRBD2. The CDR3 runs to 17 residues. V lost 1 base, J lost 5 bases, and 8 bases stayed unmatched. The V gene's germline CDR1 is LGHNA and CDR2 YNFKEQ. The CDR3 loop reads CASSQGLAEGRTGELFF. CDR3 DNA sequence: TGTGCCAGCAGCCAAGGACTAGCGGAGGGGAGGACCGGGGAGCTGTTTTTT.

The chain couples TRBV4-3 to TRBJ2-1; no definite D call. The ends were cut back, 3 bases at V and 0 bases at J, with 9 bases in the middle. Looked up from germline, CDR1 is LGHNA and CDR2 is YSLEER. There are 15 residues in the CDR3. In DNA form, the CDR3 reads TGCGCCAGCAGCCACGGGTGGTACTCCTACAATGAGCAGTTCTTC. The encoded protein is CASSHGWYSYNEQFF.

J is TRBJ2-6 and V is TRBV5-1; D perhaps matches TRBD1 (6 bases). The CDR3 extends over 16 amino acids. V lost 6 bases to trimming and J lost 0 bases, with 13 bases between them. The germline V gene has CDR1 SGHRS and CDR2 YFSETQ. The CDR3 loop is CASTHGQSSGANVLTF. In DNA, the CDR3 is TGCGCCAGCACCCACGGACAGAGCTCTGGGGCCAACGTCCTGACTTTC.

The count of this clone is one. J is TRBJ2-7 and V is TRBV11-1; 9 bases match TRBD1. Germline assignment: CDR1 SGHAT and CDR2 FQDESV (reference sequence). CDR3 size: 15 residues. Losses at the gene ends were 1 base for V and 3 bases for J; bases not matched to a gene: 4. The CDR3 protein is CASSLVTGGYYEQYF. DNA for the CDR3: TGTGCCAGCAGCTTAGTGACAGGGGGATACTACGAGCAGTACTTC.

The J gene is TRBJ1-4, the V gene TRBV4-3; D ambiguous. The germline V gene has CDR1 LGHNA and CDR2 YSLEER. V gave up 7 bases and J gave up 10 bases, with 19 bases separating them. This CDR3 contains 14 residues. In nucleotides, the CDR3 is TGCGCCAGCAACCCGAGGACTGGGGAGGGAAAACTGTTTTTT. It codes for CASNPRTGEGKLFF.

This chain connects TRBV5-1 to TRBJ2-1; possibly TRBD2 for D (5 bases). Germline CDR1 reads SGHRS; CDR2 reads YFSETQ. V lost 3 bases to trimming and J lost 9 bases, with 13 bases between them. The CDR3 length is 13 residues. The CDR3 coding sequence is TGCGCCAGCAGCTGGGCCGGGGTACGTGAGCAGTTCTTC. It specifies CASSWAGVREQFF.

The V call is TRBV12-5, the J call TRBJ2-7, with D possibly matching TRBD2 (6 bases). V dropped 4 bases and J dropped 3 bases, with 16 bases sitting between them. Germline CDR1 is LGHNT and CDR2 is FRNRAP. The CDR3 has 15 amino acids. CDR3 bases: TGTGCTAGTGGTTCCCTCCGGGAGCGGCACTACGAGCAGTACTTC. It specifies CASGSLRERHYEQYF.

This rearrangement joins TRBV4-3 to TRBJ2-2; 16 nucleotides match TRBD2. Germline V CDR1 and CDR2: LGHNA, YSLEER. The length of the CDR3 is 19 residues. Trimming cost V 1 base and J 3 bases; bases outside gene matches: 5. The CDR3 nucleotides read TGCGCCAGCAGCCAAGCCTCGGGACTAGCGGGAGGGGACACCGGGGAGCTGTTTTTT. The encoded protein is CASSQASGLAGGDTGELFF.

This clone was detected only once. The DNA for the CDR3 is TGTGCCAGCAGCCCCCCAAACAGGGGTGTGGCGAACACCGGGGAGCTGTTTTTT. It translates to CASSPPNRGVANTGELFF. This chain joins TRBV11-2 and TRBJ2-2; 7 nucleotides align to TRBD1. CDR3 length equals 18 residues. Trimming cost V 5 bases and J 0 bases; bases outside gene matches: 12. Germline assignment: CDR1 SGHAT and CDR2 FQNNGV. The full variable domain, in which reference TRBV11-2 and TRBJ2-2 provide the parts outside the CDR3, is EAGVAQSPRYKIIEKRQSVAFWCNPISGHATLYWYQQILGQGPKLLIQFQNNGVVDDSQLPKDRFSAERLKGVDSTLKIQPAKLEDSAVYLCASSPPNRGVANTGELFFGEGSRLTVL.

This rearrangement joins TRBV7-2 to TRBJ1-1; 7 bases are a match to TRBD1. The J segment lost 0 bases and the V segment lost 1 base, leaving 8 bases of the junction unmatched. Germline CDR1 SGHTA, CDR2 FQGNSA. This CDR3 comprises 17 residues. The CDR3 here is CASSLGGQRTMNTEAFF. Written as DNA, the CDR3 is TGTGCCAGCAGCTTAGGGGGACAGAGAACTATGAACACTGAAGCTTTCTTT.

This clone was recorded a few times. The rearrangement joins TRBV19 to TRBJ1-1; 9 nucleotides match TRBD1. CDR3 size: 15 residues. Trimming cost V 5 bases and J 4 bases; bases outside gene matches: 8. Germline V gene data show CDR1 as LNHDA and CDR2 as SQIVND (reference sequence). In DNA, the CDR3 is TGTGCCAGTAGTCCCACAGGGGGCGAGAGCACTGAAGCTTTCTTT. It specifies CASSPTGGESTEAFF.

The CDR3 is CASGRRVAGEQTDTQYF. The DNA of the CDR3 is TGTGCCAGTGGGCGCAGGGTAGCGGGAGAACAAACAGATACGCAGTATTTT. The chain combines TRBV19 with TRBJ2-3; TRBD2 agrees at 9 bases. CDR1 and CDR2 (germline): LNHDA, SQIVND (reference sequence). Germline trimming cut 8 bases from V and 3 bases from J; bases unmatched to any gene: 15. This CDR3 is 17 amino acids long.

The chain employs TRBV4-1 and TRBJ2-1; D unresolved. Germline CDR1 reads MGHRA; CDR2 reads YSYEKL. The CDR3 extends over 14 amino acids. The V end lost 3 bases, the J end lost 6 bases, and 12 bases lay between the germline ends. In DNA, the CDR3 is TGCGCCAGCAGCCACGGAGAGGTCGGCAATGAGCAGTTCTTC. Residues: CASSHGEVGNEQFF.

The CDR3 loop is CASSPPKGSTGELFF. The CDR3 bases are TGTGCCAGCAGCCCCCCCAAGGGGTCCACCGGGGAGCTGTTTTTT. The chain employs TRBV9 and TRBJ2-2; D may be TRBD1 (5 bases). The V gene's germline CDR1 is SGDLS and CDR2 YYNGEE. Trimming removed 4 bases from V and 4 bases from J, with 14 bases in between. The CDR3 has 15 residues.

The V and J genes are TRBV21-1 and TRBJ1-5; the tabulated D call, TRBD1, remains unverified against the DNA. TRBV21-1 is noted as a pseudogene. This CDR3 is built from 14 residues. The CDR3 region has the DNA TGTGCCAGCATCTTCGACAGGGACAATCAGCCCCAGCATTTT. It encodes CASIFDRDNQPQHF.

DNA of the CDR3: TGTGCCAGCAGTTCCCGCTGGAGCTCCTACAATGAGCAGTTCTTC. Its protein is CASSSRWSSYNEQFF. The rearrangement uses TRBV2 and TRBJ2-1; D uncertain. The CDR3 consists of 15 residues. V was shortened by 5 bases and J by 0 bases, with 11 bases between the two germline ends. Germline V gives CDR1 SNHLY, CDR2 FYNNEI. Using reference TRBV2 and TRBJ2-1 for the parts outside the CDR3, the full variable domain is EPEVTQTPSHQVTQMGQEVILRCVPISNHLYFYWYRQILGQKVEFLVSFYNNEISEKSEIFDDQFSVERPDGSNFTLKIRSTKLEDSAMYFCASSSRWSSYNEQFFGPGTRLTVL.

V gene TRBV7-9 combines with J gene TRBJ2-5; a weak D match, TRBD2 (5 bases). V was trimmed by 2 bases and J by 5 bases, leaving 12 bases between them. Germline CDR1 and CDR2: SEHNR and FQNEAQ (reference sequence). CDR3 length: 14 residues. The CDR3 is CASSLRGSHETQYF. CDR3 in DNA: TGTGCCAGCAGCTTACGAGGGAGTCACGAGACCCAGTACTTC.

The J gene is TRBJ2-7, the V gene TRBV29-1; tentatively, D is TRBD1 (5 bases). The germline V gene has CDR1 SQVTM and CDR2 ANQGSEA. Trimming cost V 4 bases and J 3 bases, with 19 bases left between them. This CDR3 has 15 amino acids. CDR3 sequence (DNA): TGCAGCGTTGTGGCGACAACCCGAGACAGCTACGAGCAGTACTTC. The encoded protein is CSVVATTRDSYEQYF.

The V gene is TRBV5-1, the J gene TRBJ2-2, with 8 bases matching TRBD2. V dropped 3 bases and J dropped 4; count of bases not matched to a gene: 5. The CDR3 has 15 residues. Per germline, CDR1 SGHRS and CDR2 YFSETQ. This CDR3 is CASSSRREVTGELFF. The CDR3 DNA is TGCGCCAGCAGCTCTCGGCGGGAGGTCACCGGGGAGCTGTTTTTT.

This chain links TRBV10-2 with TRBJ2-1, with TRBD2 matching over 12 bases. CDR3 length equals 16 residues. Unmatched junction bases numbered 5, after V lost 8 bases and J lost 0 bases. From germline, CDR1 is WSHSY and CDR2 SAAADI. DNA for the CDR3: TGCGCCAGCGGGACTAGCGGGCAGAGCTCCTACAATGAGCAGTTCTTC. It yields the protein CASGTSGQSSYNEQFF.